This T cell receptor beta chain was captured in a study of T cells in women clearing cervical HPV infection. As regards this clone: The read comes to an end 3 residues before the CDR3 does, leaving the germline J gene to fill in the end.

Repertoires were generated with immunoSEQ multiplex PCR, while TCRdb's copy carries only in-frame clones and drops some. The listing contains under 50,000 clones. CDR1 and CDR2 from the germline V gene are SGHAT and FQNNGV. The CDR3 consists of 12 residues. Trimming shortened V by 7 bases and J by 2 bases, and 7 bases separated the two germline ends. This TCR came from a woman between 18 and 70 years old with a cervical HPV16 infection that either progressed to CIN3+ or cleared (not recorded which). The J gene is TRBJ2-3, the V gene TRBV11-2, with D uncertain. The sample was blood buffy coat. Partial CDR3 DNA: TGTGCCAGCATCTTTTACACAGATACG. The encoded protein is CASIFYTDT. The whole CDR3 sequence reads CASIFYTDTQYF.